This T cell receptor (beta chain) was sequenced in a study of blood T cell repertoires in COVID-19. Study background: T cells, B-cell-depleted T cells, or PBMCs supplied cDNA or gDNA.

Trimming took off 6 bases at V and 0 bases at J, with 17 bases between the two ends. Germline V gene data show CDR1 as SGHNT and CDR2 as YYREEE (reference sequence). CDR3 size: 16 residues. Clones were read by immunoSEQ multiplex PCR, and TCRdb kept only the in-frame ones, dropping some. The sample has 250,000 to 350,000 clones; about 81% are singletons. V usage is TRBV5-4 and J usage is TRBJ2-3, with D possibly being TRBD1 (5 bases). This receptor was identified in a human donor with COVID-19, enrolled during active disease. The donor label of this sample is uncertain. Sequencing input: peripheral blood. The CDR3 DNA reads TGTGCCAGCACCCTGGGGCTGACGGCTAGCACAGATACGCAGTATTTT. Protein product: CASTLGLTASTDTQYF.